Listed below are T cell receptor beta chains from one sample, sequenced in a study of T cell responses to AZD1222 COVID-19 vaccine. This table comes from immunoSEQ multiplex PCR, and its TCRdb copy is limited to in-frame clones, with some not included. This table holds about 130,000 clones, just over 90% found once. Here the sequenced sample was peripheral blood, taken on day 0 of AZD1222 vaccination. Receptors were obtained from an adult in good health. Each CDR3 is given without its conserved first and last residue. D genes are given only for firm matches. Clone size is given for some rows only: seen once, a few or many times, or a class if the clone is expanded.

V gene	clone size	J gene	CDR3 length	D gene	CDR3 protein
TRBV4-1	-	TRBJ2-7	11	-	ASSKLRGYEQY
TRBV7-2	-	TRBJ1-5	12	-	ASSPRDSNQPQH
TRBV6-2/TRBV6-3	-	TRBJ2-3	15	-	ASSYPPAGQLTDTQY
TRBV9	-	TRBJ2-7	16	TRBD2	ASSVGASGGFVGLEQY
TRBV15	-	TRBJ1-4	13	-	ATSRDGSGPEKLF
TRBV24-1	-	TRBJ2-4	13	-	ATSEGTLAKNIQY
TRBV5-1	-	TRBJ1-2	12	-	ASSLGTANYGYT
TRBV11-3	-	TRBJ1-3	11	-	ASSRGPGNTIY
TRBV5-6	-	TRBJ2-3	14	TRBD2	ASSYRTSPSTDTQY
TRBV4-3	-	TRBJ1-2	15	TRBD1	ASSQDATRGPRFGYT
TRBV6-2/TRBV6-3	-	TRBJ2-2	15	TRBD2	ASSYEGLAGNTGELF
TRBV10-3	-	TRBJ2-7	12	TRBD1	AITSDRAGFEQY
TRBV28	-	TRBJ2-6	12	-	ASGRVSGANVLT
TRBV6-5	-	TRBJ2-3	12	-	ASSYLRNSDTQY
TRBV10-3	-	TRBJ2-2	9	-	AIKGAGELF
TRBV5-4	-	TRBJ2-7	10	TRBD1	ASSGQGTEQY
TRBV27	-	TRBJ1-1	11	TRBD1	ASSFPGTGGAF
TRBV28	-	TRBJ1-4	10	-	ASSSPISRLF
TRBV20-1	-	TRBJ2-5	9	-	TFYAKETQY
TRBV29-1	-	TRBJ2-1	17	-	SVEDTLEGFRSSYNEQF
TRBV27	-	TRBJ2-7	12	TRBD1	ASSPWTGAYEQY
TRBV2	-	TRBJ1-1	12	-	ASSERPGSTEAF
TRBV7-6	-	TRBJ1-1	14	TRBD1	ASSQGALARNTEAF
TRBV7-2	few	TRBJ1-2	11	-	ASSLELSYGYT
TRBV27	-	TRBJ2-7	13	TRBD1	ASRSPGQGAYEQY
TRBV7-9	-	TRBJ1-2	11	-	ASSLGMDYGYT
TRBV27	once	TRBJ1-2	9	-	ASSTGFGYT
TRBV10-3	-	TRBJ2-7	12	TRBD1	AISRQGEAYEQY
TRBV10-3	-	TRBJ1-6	12	-	AISDPREGSPLH
TRBV29-1	-	TRBJ1-5	11	TRBD1	SVKTGNNQPQH
TRBV6-2/TRBV6-3	-	TRBJ2-3	11	-	ASSVLGGDTQY
TRBV7-3	-	TRBJ2-2	12	-	ASSLIANTGELF
TRBV16	-	TRBJ1-2	13	-	ASSLRRGFEDGYT
TRBV7-9	-	TRBJ2-2	15	-	ASSSPPGARVTGELF
TRBV28	few	TRBJ1-5	11	-	AIQSSRNQPQH
TRBV5-6	-	TRBJ1-2	11	TRBD1	ATSRDRADLYT
TRBV9	-	TRBJ1-1	12	TRBD1	ASSPKQGDTEAF
TRBV6-5	-	TRBJ1-5	11	-	ASKARVNQPQH
TRBV28	-	TRBJ2-6	14	-	ASSQISGAGANVLT
TRBV27	-	TRBJ1-1	11	-	ASSFQGGTEAF
TRBV29-1	-	TRBJ2-1	11	TRBD1	SAEGQVGDEQF
TRBV5-4	-	TRBJ1-4	12	TRBD1	ASRRTGEGEKLF
TRBV7-2	-	TRBJ1-2	12	-	ASSPQGGIYGYT
TRBV5-1	-	TRBJ2-3	16	TRBD2	ASSSGTSGGKSTDTQY
TRBV4-2	-	TRBJ2-2	12	-	ASSLLGEAGELF
TRBV6-2/TRBV6-3	few	TRBJ1-6	12	-	ASSYSFYDSPLH
TRBV6-2/TRBV6-3	once	TRBJ1-6	12	TRBD1	ASSPGTVLSPLH
TRBV4-3	-	TRBJ2-7	13	-	ASSQERPGLYEQY
TRBV9	-	TRBJ2-7	11	-	ASSVVPGREQY
TRBV7-2	-	TRBJ2-7	13	-	ASSPLDGLSYEQY
TRBV12-3/TRBV12-4	-	TRBJ2-7	8	-	ASSLSWQY
TRBV10-3	-	TRBJ1-3	14	-	AISPRVQDGGNTIY
TRBV9	few	TRBJ1-6	10	-	ASSLGGSPLH
TRBV4-3	-	TRBJ2-1	15	-	ASSQGRILSSYNEQF